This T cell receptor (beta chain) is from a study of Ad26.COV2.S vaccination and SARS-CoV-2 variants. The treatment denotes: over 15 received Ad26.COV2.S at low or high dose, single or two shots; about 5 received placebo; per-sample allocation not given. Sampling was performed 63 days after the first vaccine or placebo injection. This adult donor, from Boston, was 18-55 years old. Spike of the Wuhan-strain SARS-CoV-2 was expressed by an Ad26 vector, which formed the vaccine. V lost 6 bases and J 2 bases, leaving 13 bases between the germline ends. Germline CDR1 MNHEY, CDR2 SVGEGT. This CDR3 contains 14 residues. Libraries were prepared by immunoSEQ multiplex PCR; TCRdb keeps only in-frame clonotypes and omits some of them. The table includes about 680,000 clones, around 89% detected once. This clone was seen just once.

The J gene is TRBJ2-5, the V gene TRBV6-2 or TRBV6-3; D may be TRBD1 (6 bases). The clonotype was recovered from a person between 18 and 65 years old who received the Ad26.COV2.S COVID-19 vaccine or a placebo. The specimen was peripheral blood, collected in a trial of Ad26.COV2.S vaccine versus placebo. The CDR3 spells CASSLGARQETQYF. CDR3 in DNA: TGTGCCAGCAGCCTGGGGGCGAGACAAGAGACCCAGTACTTC.